This entry lists 17 T cell receptor beta chains sequenced from one sample in a study of blood T cell repertoires in COVID-19. The table came from immunoSEQ multiplex PCR; TCRdb's copy has only in-frame clones and leaves some out. The sample holds roughly 280,000 clones, 86% seen once. The sequencing sample was made of peripheral blood. The source is a man aged 35 to 55 with active or convalescent COVID-19.

This chain links TRBV5-4 with TRBJ1-2, with D unclear. Trimming took off 1 base at V and 7 bases at J, with 11 bases between the two ends. Germline values: CDR1 SGHNT, CDR2 YYREEE (reference sequence). The CDR3 sequence is 13 residues long. For the CDR3, the DNA is TGTGCCAGCAGCTTGATGGGAGCAGCTGGCTACACCTTC. It encodes CASSLMGAAGYTF.

The table lists this clone with a count of one. The rearrangement uses TRBV15 and TRBJ1-4; D is perhaps TRBD1 (6 bases). V lost 0 bases to trimming and J lost 8 bases, with 16 bases between them. CDR1 is LNHNV and CDR2 is YYDKDF in the germline V gene (reference sequence). The CDR3 is 16 amino acids. CDR3 DNA sequence: TGTGCCACCAGCAGAGATCCCGGACAGCTCGGCGAAAAACTGTTTTTT. Its protein product is CATSRDPGQLGEKLFF.

The gene calls are TRBV7-9 and TRBJ2-3; D possibly corresponds to TRBD2 (5 bases). With 1 base removed from V and 6 bases from J, the gap between germline ends came to 11 bases. The CDR3 covers 14 residues. The germline V gene encodes CDR1 SEHNR and CDR2 FQNEAQ (reference sequence). The CDR3 sequence: CASSLGTAPDTQYF. The DNA for the CDR3 is TGTGCCAGCAGCTTAGGGACTGCCCCGGATACGCAGTATTTT.

This clone has just a few counts. V is TRBV28 and J is TRBJ1-5, with no clear D. The V and J ends lost 3 bases and 3 bases respectively, with 15 bases between them. CDR3 size: 16 residues. The germline V gene encodes CDR1 MDHEN and CDR2 SYDVKM. CDR3 coding DNA: TGTGCCAGCAGTTTCCCCAGCAGCGCTAACAATCAGCCCCAGCATTTT. Protein product: CASSFPSSANNQPQHF.

The J gene is TRBJ2-1, the V gene TRBV2; 11 bases line up with TRBD2. The CDR3 spans 15 residues. The V and J ends lost 4 bases and 8 bases, in that order; junction bases with no gene match: 7. In germline, CDR1 is SNHLY, CDR2 FYNNEI. This CDR3 is CASSATSGKVYEQFF. DNA for the CDR3: TGTGCCAGCAGTGCGACTAGCGGGAAAGTCTATGAGCAGTTCTTC.

The rearrangement joins TRBV19 to TRBJ1-1; D not certain. V was cut by 2 bases and J by 5 bases, with 9 bases left in between. This CDR3 contains 13 residues. In germline, CDR1 is LNHDA, CDR2 SQIVND (reference sequence). Here the CDR3 DNA reads TGTGCCAGTAGTATATGGGAGGAGACTGAAGCTTTCTTT. It codes for CASSIWEETEAFF.

The chain uses TRBV19 and TRBJ2-7; 9 bases line up with TRBD1. The germline gives CDR1 LNHDA, CDR2 SQIVND (reference sequence). Trimming at V came to 6 bases and at J to 4 bases, leaving 16 bases not matched to a gene. CDR3 length: 17 amino acids. The CDR3: CASSRAGQGIPFYEQYF. The CDR3 DNA reads as TGTGCCAGTAGCCGAGCGGGACAGGGTATTCCTTTTTACGAGCAGTACTTC.

This clone was seen once. The V and J genes are TRBV11-3 and TRBJ1-1; 10 positions agree with TRBD1. The CDR3 is 14 amino acids. Per germline, CDR1 SGHNT and CDR2 YENEEA. After removal of 5 bases from V and 5 bases from J, the junction contained 5 bases not matched to a gene. The CDR3 here is CASSGTGASTEAFF. CDR3 nucleotide sequence: TGTGCCAGCAGCGGGACAGGGGCGAGTACTGAAGCTTTCTTT.

CDR3 coding DNA: TGTGCCAGCAGCCCTAGCGGGGGCTCCTACGAGCAGTACTTC. It specifies CASSPSGGSYEQYF. The V gene is TRBV7-2, the J gene TRBJ2-7, with 10 bases that match TRBD2. The CDR3 is 14 residues long. V gave up 5 bases and J gave up 0 bases; unmatched junction bases: 1. The germline V gene encodes CDR1 SGHTA and CDR2 FQGNSA.

The rearrangement links TRBV9 to TRBJ2-1; possible D gene TRBD2, 6 bases. Germline CDR1 is SGDLS and CDR2 is YYNGEE. The CDR3 length is 15 residues. Trimming took off 3 bases at V and 4 bases at J, with 14 bases between the two ends. CDR3 protein: CASSGRDLGYNEQFF. The CDR3 DNA reads TGTGCCAGCAGCGGGAGGGACTTAGGTTACAATGAGCAGTTCTTC.

This sequence joins TRBV6-5 and TRBJ2-2; 9 positions match TRBD1. CDR1 is MNHEY and CDR2 is SVGAGI in the germline V gene. The CDR3 contains 14 residues. With V trimmed by 7 bases and J by 5 bases, 5 bases remained unmatched. In DNA form, the CDR3 reads TGTGCCAGCAAACAGGGGGCAGGTACCGGGGAGCTGTTTTTT. Encoded protein: CASKQGAGTGELFF.

The chain carries TRBV30 and TRBJ2-1; D is possibly TRBD2 (6 bases). The CDR3 contains 14 residues. The V gene lost 0 bases and the J gene lost 10 bases, with 16 bases spanning the gap. CDR1 and CDR2 from the germline V gene are GTSNPN and SVGIG (reference sequence). The chain's CDR3 is CAWSVKFGGLEQFF. The CDR3 DNA reads as TGTGCCTGGAGTGTAAAATTCGGGGGTCTCGAGCAGTTCTTC.

This clone was found once. The chain links TRBV2 to TRBJ1-2; the D gene is possibly TRBD1 (6 bases). CDR3 length equals 14 residues. Germline CDR1 is SNHLY and CDR2 is FYNNEI. Trimming cost V 6 bases and J 1 base, with 12 bases left between them. This CDR3 reads CASRDTGFNYGYTF. CDR3 bases: TGTGCCAGCAGAGATACAGGGTTTAACTATGGCTACACCTTC.

The chain is built from TRBV7-6 and TRBJ1-1, with D unresolved. V shed 2 bases and J shed 0 bases, with 4 bases lying between them. This CDR3 comprises 13 residues. In germline, CDR1 is SGHVS, CDR2 FNYEAQ. The CDR3: CASSLRLNTEAFF. In nucleotides, the CDR3 is TGTGCCAGCAGCTTACGGTTGAACACTGAAGCTTTCTTT.

V gene TRBV28 combines with J gene TRBJ2-2; 12 nucleotides match TRBD1. The CDR3 length is 15 residues. CDR1 and CDR2 (germline): MDHEN, SYDVKM. With 6 bases clipped from V and 6 bases from J, the junction kept 5 bases outside the gene matches. CDR3 bases: TGTGCCAGCAGCACCCGGGACAGGGGGCCCGGGGAGCTGTTTTTT. Amino acid sequence: CASSTRDRGPGELFF.

The gene calls are TRBV14 and TRBJ2-3; D may be TRBD2 (6 bases). Germline lookup yields CDR1 SGHDN and CDR2 FVKESK. Trimming removed 3 bases from V and 4 bases from J, with 14 bases in between. The CDR3 extends over 15 amino acids. The CDR3 spells CASSQGLPGADTQYF. DNA for the CDR3: TGTGCCAGCAGCCAGGGACTTCCCGGGGCAGATACGCAGTATTTT.

The V and J genes are TRBV27 and TRBJ2-6, with 8 bases lining up with TRBD1. This CDR3 region has 17 residues. Germline V gene data show CDR1 as MNHEY and CDR2 as SMNVEV (reference sequence). V lost 8 bases to trimming and J lost 4 bases; unmatched junction nucleotides: 13. CDR3 nucleotides: TGTGCCAGCGGATCAGGACAGGGTAACTGGGGGGCCAACGTCCTGACTTTC. Amino acids: CASGSGQGNWGANVLTF.